This TCR beta chain stems from a study of cytomegalovirus exposure and HLA in healthy donors. Overall study context: The approximately 110 validation repertoires were reported in a later analysis to have been generated on the same platform as the 666 first-cohort repertoires.

In germline, CDR1 is MNHEY, CDR2 SVGAGI. With V trimmed by 11 bases and J by 6 bases, 9 bases remained unmatched. CDR3 length: 12 residues. Clones were sequenced by immunoSEQ multiplex PCR, and TCRdb holds only the in-frame ones, with some missing. The sample consists of some 73,000 clones, over 85% of them appearing once. Comment on this clone: The target antigen is unknown.

General study findings and limits: First-cohort TCR clusters were later found to tend to co-occur in the 120 or so validation repertoires.

Separation from the approximately 710-subject first cohort characterized the roughly 120-subject validation cohort, to which the donors belonged. The rearrangement joins TRBV6-5 to TRBJ2-7, with 8 bases aligning to TRBD2. The clonotype was recovered from a woman under 30 in good health and CMV-seropositive. Sequenced: PBMCs. CDR3 amino acids: CAAYGRVGEQYF. The CDR3 DNA follows: TGTGCCGCCTACGGGAGGGTGGGCGAGCAGTACTTC.